This T cell receptor beta chain is drawn from a study of T cells after posttransplantation cyclophosphamide. Study-level results: Later blood repertoires were often dominated by clones from the donor CD8+ memory compartment. After PTCy, TRB diversity resembled that of CNI/methotrexate controls. Blood and skin or GI T cell repertoires showed limited TRB overlap.

V dropped 0 bases and J dropped 3; count of bases not matched to a gene: 0. The CDR3 sequence is 15 residues long. Germline V gene lookup returns CDR1 MNHNY and CDR2 SVGAGI (reference sequence). The related graft donor's blood sample was taken on the day of bone marrow donation. This clone was seen a few times. Its cognate antigen is unknown. TCRdb keeps only in-frame clones here, not all; method: immunoSEQ multiplex PCR. In total the sample includes more than 30,000 clones, none of them seen once. Sequenced input: PBMCs. The V gene is TRBV6-6, the J gene TRBJ2-5, with TRBD2 matching 11 bases. The clonotype was recovered from a girl between 5 and 17 years old in good health, CMV-negative, and a related stem cell transplant donor. Written as DNA, the CDR3 is TGTGCCAGCAGTTACTCGGGACTAGCGGAAGAGACCCAGTACTTC. Translating gives CASSYSGLAEETQYF.